This T cell receptor beta chain stems from a study of CD8 T cells in Susac syndrome. Reverse transcription used about 0.45 to 1 ug RNA and random hexamers. Amplification of TCR beta CDR3 was carried out by immunoSEQ multiplex PCR, which covered 54 Vbeta and 13 Jbeta segments. TCRdb independently ran MiXCR on the immunoSEQ multiplex PCR reads; one entry per CDR3 protein. Of about 300,000 distinct CDR3 sequences listed, about nine tenths are singletons. Trimming pared 5 bases from V and 5 bases from J, leaving 19 bases between. Germline lookup yields CDR1 MNHEY and CDR2 SVGEGT. The CDR3 covers 15 residues. Peripheral blood CD8+ and CD4+ T cells were profiled by TCR beta sequencing.

V is TRBV6-2 or TRBV6-3 and J is TRBJ2-7; D possibly corresponds to TRBD2 (6 bases). This clonotype originated in a human donor with multiple sclerosis. Sequenced: CD8+ T cells from PBMCs. The CDR3 loop reads CASSPPGGKTNEQYF. DNA of the CDR3: TGTGCCAGCAGTCCCCCCGGGGGAAAGACCAACGAGCAGTACTTC.